A selection of T cell receptor beta chains follows, all from one sample in a study of cytotoxic CD8 clonotypes in ibrutinib-treated CLL. TCRdb's table, derived via immunoSEQ multiplex PCR, lists solely in-frame clones and lacks some. Here the sample spans approximately 92,000 clones, approximately 71% being singletons. This specimen consisted of PBMCs, obtained after 24 months of ibrutinib treatment. Receptors were obtained from a human donor with chronic lymphocytic leukemia. Each CDR3 is given with its conserved first and last residue. Each record gives: J gene, clone size, D gene, V gene, CDR3 DNA, CDR3 protein. D genes are given only for firm matches. For some rows the clone size is stated as once, few or many, or as a class when expanded; others skip it.

TRBJ2-7,NA,TRBD2,TRBV5-1,TGCGCCAGCAGCTTGGACGGGACTAGCGGCTCCTACGAGCAGTACTTC,CASSLDGTSGSYEQYF
TRBJ1-5,NA,NA,TRBV30,TGTGCCTGGAGTGTGGTCAGGGGAGGTCAGCCCCAGCATTTT,CAWSVVRGGQPQHF
TRBJ1-2,once,NA,TRBV6-1,TGTGCCAGCAGTGAAGCGCTTCTGGGAGGGTTTAACTATGGCTACACCTTC,CASSEALLGGFNYGYTF
TRBJ2-2,NA,TRBD2,TRBV5-1,TGCGCCAGCAGCTCCCTGGACGGGGGGGCGGGCGGGGAGCTGTTTTTT,CASSSLDGGAGGELFF
TRBJ1-3,NA,NA,TRBV5-1,TGCGCCAGCAGCTTAGCACCGGGAGCTGGAAACACCATATATTTT,CASSLAPGAGNTIYF
TRBJ1-1,NA,NA,TRBV6-6,TGTGCCAGCAGTTCCTTGGGGGCCCGGAACACTGAAGCTTTCTTT,CASSSLGARNTEAFF
TRBJ2-1,NA,TRBD1,TRBV29-1,TGCAGCGTTGAAGTGTCGGGGACAGGGAATGAGCAGTTCTTC,CSVEVSGTGNEQFF
TRBJ2-7,NA,TRBD2,TRBV9,TGTGCCAGCAGCGTAGGGAGAGCGGGACCACTCTACGAGCAGTACTTC,CASSVGRAGPLYEQYF
TRBJ2-1,NA,TRBD2,TRBV7-2,TGTGCCAGCAGCTTAGCGCTAGGACTAGGCAACAATGAGCAGTTCTTC,CASSLALGLGNNEQFF
TRBJ1-1,many,NA,TRBV5-1,TGCGCCAGCAGCTTGGCGGCAGGGGACCAAGCTTTCTTT,CASSLAAGDQAFF
TRBJ1-6,few,NA,TRBV5-4,TGTGCCAGCGGGGGACAAGGGGATAATTCACCCCTCCACTTT,CASGGQGDNSPLHF
TRBJ2-7,NA,NA,TRBV6-1,TGTGCCAGCAGTGAACGGGGGTCCGGGACAGCGAGGGGGGAGCAGTACTTC,CASSERGSGTARGEQYF
TRBJ1-6,many,NA,TRBV6-1,TGTGCCAGCGCCACCTGGGCAGGGGATAATTCACCCCTCCACTTT,CASATWAGDNSPLHF
TRBJ1-5,NA,NA,TRBV6-4,TGTGCCAGCAGTTACTCGTTAGGGAGCAATCAGCCCCAGCATTTT,CASSYSLGSNQPQHF
TRBJ2-6,few,NA,TRBV5-1,TGCGCCAGCAGCTTGTTCAGACCCTCTGGGGCCAACGTCCTGACTTTC,CASSLFRPSGANVLTF
TRBJ2-5,once,NA,TRBV28,TGTGCCAGCAGCTCTGGGACAATCCAAGAGACCCAGTACTTC,CASSSGTIQETQYF
TRBJ1-5,NA,TRBD1,TRBV18,TGTGCCAGCTCACCAAGGGACAGGGGATCTTATAGCAATCAGCCCCAGCATTTT,CASSPRDRGSYSNQPQHF
TRBJ1-6,NA,TRBD1,TRBV4-3,TGCGCCAGCAGCCTAGATGGACAGGGGTATTCACCCCTCCACTTT,CASSLDGQGYSPLHF
TRBJ1-2,once,NA,TRBV6-1,TGTGCCAGCAGTCTTGACACTACAGGAGGCTACACCTTC,CASSLDTTGGYTF
TRBJ1-4,NA,TRBD1,TRBV7-8,TGTGCCAGCAGCTTCTACCCCGGACAGGGGAATGAAAAACTGTTTTTT,CASSFYPGQGNEKLFF
TRBJ2-1,NA,NA,TRBV27,TGTGCCAGCAGTTTACGCAGGTACAATGAGCAGTTCTTC,CASSLRRYNEQFF
TRBJ1-5,NA,TRBD1,TRBV18,TGTGCCAGCTCACCAGACACAGGGGGCGGACAGCCCCAGCATTTT,CASSPDTGGGQPQHF
TRBJ2-5,few,TRBD2,TRBV10-1,TGCGCCAGCAGTGAAAATCTAGCGGGAGTTAAAGAGACCCAGTACTTC,CASSENLAGVKETQYF
TRBJ2-5,NA,NA,TRBV7-8,TGTGCCAGCAGCTTATGGCTAGAAGAGACCCAGTACTTC,CASSLWLEETQYF
TRBJ2-3,NA,TRBD2,TRBV11-3,TGTGCCAGCAGCACCGGACTAGCGGGGGTCACAGATACGCAGTATTTT,CASSTGLAGVTDTQYF
TRBJ1-1,few,TRBD1,TRBV7-2,TGTGCCAGCAGCTTAGCCCGGACAGGGGAAGCTTTCTTT,CASSLARTGEAFF
TRBJ2-7,NA,TRBD1,TRBV5-1,TGCGCCAGCAGCCCCGGGACAGGGGCCTACGAGCAGTACTTC,CASSPGTGAYEQYF
TRBJ1-4,NA,NA,TRBV15,TGTGCCACCAGCAGAGGAGGCGGGGCTTGGGATGAAAAACTGTTTTTT,CATSRGGGAWDEKLFF
TRBJ2-5,NA,NA,TRBV7-9,TGTGCCAGCAGCTTAGTCGTGGTACAAGAGACCCAGTACTTC,CASSLVVVQETQYF
TRBJ2-1,NA,NA,TRBV18,TGTGCCAGCTCACCAAGTCAGGGGATGAAGTTCTTC,CASSPSQGMKFF
TRBJ1-2,medium-sized,NA,TRBV19,TGTGCCAGTAGTCCCGCGTCGTGGAATGGCTACACCTTC,CASSPASWNGYTF
TRBJ2-1,NA,TRBD2,TRBV9,TGTGCCAGCAGCACTTCTCTAGCGGTTCACTACAATGAGCAGTTCTTC,CASSTSLAVHYNEQFF
TRBJ2-6,NA,NA,TRBV18,TGTGCCAGCTCCATCAGCTCTGGGGCCAACGTCCTGACTTTC,CASSISSGANVLTF
TRBJ2-6,NA,NA,TRBV4-1,TGCGCCAGCAGCCAAGAGGGACGGGTAGTTGGGGCCAACGTCCTGACTTTC,CASSQEGRVVGANVLTF
TRBJ1-2,few,NA,TRBV7-2,TGTGCCAGCAGCCCGGACACCTATGGCTACACCTTC,CASSPDTYGYTF
TRBJ1-1,NA,NA,TRBV19,TGTGCCAGTAGTATTCAGGGGACGTCGAACACTGAAGCTTTCTTT,CASSIQGTSNTEAFF
TRBJ2-1,NA,TRBD2,TRBV5-4,TGTGCCAGCAGCGTTAAGACCGGGACTAGCGGGAGACTCAATGAGCAGTTCTTC,CASSVKTGTSGRLNEQFF
TRBJ2-2,NA,TRBD2,TRBV6-5,TGTGCCAGCAGTGGACTAGCGGGATCCACCGGGGAGCTGTTTTTT,CASSGLAGSTGELFF
TRBJ2-7,few,NA,TRBV6-6,TGTGCCAGCAGTTACGGGCAGGTCGCATCCTACGAGCAGTACTTC,CASSYGQVASYEQYF
TRBJ2-7,once,TRBD2,TRBV11-2,TGTGCCAGCAGCAACCCGCGGACTAGCGGGGCCTACGAGCAGTACTTC,CASSNPRTSGAYEQYF
TRBJ2-3,NA,TRBD1,TRBV11-2,TGTGCCAGCGGGCCGGGACAGGGTCGCACAGATACGCAGTATTTT,CASGPGQGRTDTQYF